Each of the 22 T cell receptor beta chains below was sequenced from the same sample in a study of CD8+ T cells in alopecia areata. Treatment defined: oral pan-JAK inhibitor, 5-10 mg twice daily. In each case, RNA was isolated and then reverse transcribed into cDNA as the sequencing template. Data came from immunoSEQ multiplex PCR; TCRdb stores just in-frame clones and leaves some out. The table has 150,000 to 200,000 clones, 50% to 70% seen once; the top ten hold 1.3%. The material sequenced was CD4+ T cells sorted from blood, taken around week 50, from a patient treated with tofacitinib. These receptors were taken from a human donor with alopecia areata.

The chain is built from TRBV10-3 and TRBJ2-3; tentatively, D is TRBD2 (6 bases). CDR1 and CDR2 from the germline V gene are ENHRY and SYGVKD. This CDR3 region has 13 residues. The germline V and J ends were trimmed by 5 bases and 6 bases, with 12 bases remaining between them. The CDR3 DNA follows: TGTGCCATCAGTTGGAGGGATGGGGATACGCAGTATTTT. Its protein product is CAISWRDGDTQYF.

The genes are TRBV20-1 and TRBJ2-3; tentative D call: TRBD2 (5 bases). This CDR3 is built from 10 residues. Germline CDR1 and CDR2: DFQATT and SNEGSKA (reference sequence). The CDR3 region is CSGGTDTQYF. The CDR3 nucleotides are TGCAGCGGGGGCACAGATACGCAGTATTTT.

The CDR3 DNA reads as TGTGCCTGGAGTGACCCCCCGGGAGAGACCCAGTACTTC. Amino acids: CAWSDPPGETQYF. V gene TRBV30 combines with J gene TRBJ2-5; D not resolved. The CDR3 consists of 13 residues. The V end was cut by 1 base, the J end by 4 bases, with 10 bases between. Germline V CDR1 and CDR2: GTSNPN, SVGIG (reference sequence).

Here the CDR3 DNA reads TGCGCCAGCAGCCAAGATGGGACTGATTTGACAGGCCGGGGCACTGAAGCTTTCTTT. This encodes CASSQDGTDLTGRGTEAFF. The chain links TRBV4-3 to TRBJ1-1; D perhaps matches TRBD1 (6 bases). The length of the CDR3 is 19 residues. Germline V gene sequence: CDR1 LGHNA, CDR2 YSLEER. Deletions cut 0 bases from V and 4 bases from J, with 24 bases between.

The V gene is TRBV29-1, the J gene TRBJ2-2; perhaps TRBD1 as D (6 bases). The CDR3 totals 14 residues. Germline loops: CDR1 SQVTM, CDR2 ANQGSEA. With 6 bases removed from V and 1 base from J, the gap between germline ends came to 12 bases. CDR3 DNA sequence: TGCAGCGTGGGTACGGGACAGAACACCGGGGAGCTGTTTTTT. As protein: CSVGTGQNTGELFF.

In the case of this clone: Other nucleotide sequences in the sample specify the same CDR3. This chain uses TRBV4-3 with TRBJ1-4, with D perhaps matching TRBD1 (5 bases). This CDR3 has 14 residues. V dropped 3 bases and J dropped 1 base, with 6 bases sitting between them. Per germline, CDR1 LGHNA and CDR2 YSLEER. The CDR3 region is CASSQGGTNEKLFF. CDR3 bases: TGCGCCAGCAGCCAGGGGGGAACTAATGAAAAACTGTTTTTT.

This rearrangement joins TRBV2 to TRBJ2-1, with TRBD1 matching 8 bases. The germline CDR1 and CDR2 sequences are SNHLY and FYNNEI. V lost 7 bases to trimming and J lost 3 bases; unmatched junction nucleotides: 5. There are 14 residues in the CDR3. The CDR3 coding sequence is TGTGCCAGCAACCGGGACAGGAGCTACAATGAGCAGTTCTTC. Its translation: CASNRDRSYNEQFF.

This chain links TRBV28 with TRBJ1-5, with no clear D. Per germline, CDR1 MDHEN and CDR2 SYDVKM. Trimming took off 7 bases at V and 0 bases at J, with 13 bases between the two ends. The CDR3 covers 15 residues. The CDR3 loop is CASTYSGPSNQPQHF. CDR3 DNA: TGTGCCAGCACGTACTCCGGTCCTAGCAATCAGCCCCAGCATTTT.

The chain couples TRBV4-3 to TRBJ1-2, with TRBD1 matching over 7 bases. Trimming took 3 bases from V and 5 from J; bases not matched to a gene: 9. CDR1 is LGHNA, CDR2 YSLEER, per germline. This CDR3 has 15 residues. CDR3 protein: CASSHSGTATYGYTF. The CDR3 DNA sequence: TGCGCCAGCAGCCACTCCGGGACAGCGACGTATGGCTACACCTTC.

The rearrangement links TRBV6-1 to TRBJ1-1, with TRBD1 matching over 8 bases. This CDR3 contains 14 residues. Germline CDR1 and CDR2: MNHNS and SASEGT. The ends lost 3 bases at V and 5 bases at J; junction bases unmatched: 5. This CDR3 reads CASSDRTGWTEAFF. The CDR3 DNA is TGTGCCAGCAGTGACCGGACAGGGTGGACTGAAGCTTTCTTT.

The V gene is TRBV7-2, the J gene TRBJ1-6, with D unclear. CDR1 is SGHTA, CDR2 FQGNSA, per germline. V lost 1 base and J lost 6, with 7 bases in between. The CDR3 totals 14 residues. CDR3 coding DNA: TGTGCCAGCAGCTTAGGGGCTGCTAATTCACCCCTCCACTTT. Protein sequence: CASSLGAANSPLHF.

For this clone: Other DNA sequences in the same sample also yield this CDR3. This chain connects TRBV7-2 to TRBJ2-7; TRBD1 matches at 7 bases. The V segment lost 4 bases and the J segment 4 bases; nucleotides outside the gene matches: 1. CDR1 SGHTA and CDR2 FQGNSA come from the germline V gene. CDR3 length equals 12 residues. CDR3 residues: CASSSTGYEQYF. In nucleotides, the CDR3 is TGTGCCAGCAGCTCGACAGGGTACGAGCAGTACTTC.

The V gene is TRBV7-8, the J gene TRBJ2-1; perhaps TRBD1 as D (6 bases). The CDR3 extends over 14 amino acids. V lost 4 bases and J lost 7, with 14 bases in between. Germline V gene data show CDR1 as SGHVS and CDR2 as FQNEAQ. CDR3 bases: TGTGCCAGCAGCTCTTCTACAGGGTTGAATGAGCAGTTCTTC. Its protein product is CASSSSTGLNEQFF.

The rearrangement joins TRBV30 to TRBJ1-2, with D possibly TRBD1 on 5 matching bases. The CDR3 covers 13 residues. Per germline, CDR1 GTSNPN and CDR2 SVGIG (reference sequence). Between the trimmed V and J ends, which lost 3 bases and 9 bases, there was a span of 17 bases. This CDR3 reads CAWSDGGVESYTF. As DNA, the CDR3 is TGTGCCTGGAGCGATGGAGGGGTCGAAAGCTACACCTTC.

The chain carries TRBV2 and TRBJ2-3; TRBD2 is a possible D gene (7 bases). Per germline, CDR1 SNHLY and CDR2 FYNNEI. There are 15 residues in the CDR3. CDR3 sequence (DNA): TGTGCGAACAGAGAGGGGGGGTATTCGTCGAATACGCAGTATTTT. It specifies CANREGGYSSNTQYF. The complete variable domain, with remaining parts taken from reference TRBV2 and TRBJ2-3, reads EPEVTQTPSHQVTQMGQEVILRCVPISNHLYFYWYRQILGQKVEFLVSFYNNEISEKSEIFDDQFSVERPDGSNFTLKIRSTKLEDSAMYFCANREGGYSSNTQYFGPGTRLTVL.

In this sample, this clone turned up many times. This sequence joins TRBV6-5 and TRBJ1-4, with a weak D call TRBD1 (5 bases). Germline values: CDR1 MNHEY, CDR2 SVGAGI. Trimming removed 0 bases from V and 11 bases from J, with 13 bases in between. CDR3 length equals 14 residues. CDR3 coding DNA: TGTGCCAGCAGTTACTCTGGGTCTTCAGGGAAACTGTTTTTT. Its protein product is CASSYSGSSGKLFF.

V and J are TRBV25-1 and TRBJ2-3, with D possibly being TRBD1 or TRBD2 (5 bases each). V was shortened by 6 bases and J by 5 bases, with 12 bases between the two germline ends. The CDR3 covers 13 residues. Germline assignment: CDR1 MGHDK and CDR2 SYGVNS. CDR3: CASSRDPLDTQYF. CDR3 in DNA: TGTGCCAGCAGCCGGGACCCCCTAGATACGCAGTATTTT.

The rearrangement joins TRBV5-1 to TRBJ2-7; 7 bases fit TRBD1. After removal of 4 bases from V and 1 base from J, the junction contained 5 bases not matched to a gene. The CDR3 is made up of 14 amino acids. Looked up from germline, CDR1 is SGHRS and CDR2 is YFSETQ. CDR3 residues: CASSRDRISYEQYF. DNA of the CDR3: TGCGCCAGCAGCCGGGACAGAATATCCTACGAGCAGTACTTC.

This clone was found once. V and J are TRBV30 and TRBJ1-5; the match to TRBD1 covers 9 bases. The CDR3 runs 14 residues. After removal of 0 bases from V and 6 bases from J, the junction contained 3 bases not matched to a gene. Germline V gene data show CDR1 as GTSNPN and CDR2 as SVGIG (reference sequence). The DNA for the CDR3 is TGTGCCTGGAGTGTACGACAGGGGGGTCAGCCCCAGCATTTT. Its translation is CAWSVRQGGQPQHF.

The chain couples TRBV29-1 to TRBJ2-3; D gene ambiguous. The CDR3 has 12 amino acids. From germline, CDR1 is SQVTM and CDR2 ANQGSEA. V was trimmed by 6 bases and J by 4 bases, leaving 11 bases between them. The CDR3 DNA follows: TGCAGCGTCGCCACGGTGGCAGATACGCAGTATTTT. Encoded protein: CSVATVADTQYF.

The rearrangement links TRBV2 to TRBJ2-1; 12 nucleotides match TRBD1. This CDR3 region has 18 residues. Trimming cost V 4 bases and J 6 bases; bases outside gene matches: 13. CDR1 is SNHLY and CDR2 is FYNNEI in the germline V gene. CDR3 in DNA: TGTGCCAGCAGTGTAGGCGAGTTCGGGACAGGGGGCTTCAATGAGCAGTTCTTC. It codes for CASSVGEFGTGGFNEQFF.

Notes on this clone: This sample includes further DNA sequences coding for the same CDR3. The chain links TRBV29-1 to TRBJ1-2; D might be TRBD1 (6 bases). Deletions cut 4 bases from V and 2 bases from J, with 8 bases between. The CDR3 is made up of 12 amino acids. Germline CDR1 is SQVTM and CDR2 is ANQGSEA. The DNA of the CDR3 is TGCAGCGTTGGAGGGGGGAACTATGGCTACACCTTC. It yields the protein CSVGGGNYGYTF.